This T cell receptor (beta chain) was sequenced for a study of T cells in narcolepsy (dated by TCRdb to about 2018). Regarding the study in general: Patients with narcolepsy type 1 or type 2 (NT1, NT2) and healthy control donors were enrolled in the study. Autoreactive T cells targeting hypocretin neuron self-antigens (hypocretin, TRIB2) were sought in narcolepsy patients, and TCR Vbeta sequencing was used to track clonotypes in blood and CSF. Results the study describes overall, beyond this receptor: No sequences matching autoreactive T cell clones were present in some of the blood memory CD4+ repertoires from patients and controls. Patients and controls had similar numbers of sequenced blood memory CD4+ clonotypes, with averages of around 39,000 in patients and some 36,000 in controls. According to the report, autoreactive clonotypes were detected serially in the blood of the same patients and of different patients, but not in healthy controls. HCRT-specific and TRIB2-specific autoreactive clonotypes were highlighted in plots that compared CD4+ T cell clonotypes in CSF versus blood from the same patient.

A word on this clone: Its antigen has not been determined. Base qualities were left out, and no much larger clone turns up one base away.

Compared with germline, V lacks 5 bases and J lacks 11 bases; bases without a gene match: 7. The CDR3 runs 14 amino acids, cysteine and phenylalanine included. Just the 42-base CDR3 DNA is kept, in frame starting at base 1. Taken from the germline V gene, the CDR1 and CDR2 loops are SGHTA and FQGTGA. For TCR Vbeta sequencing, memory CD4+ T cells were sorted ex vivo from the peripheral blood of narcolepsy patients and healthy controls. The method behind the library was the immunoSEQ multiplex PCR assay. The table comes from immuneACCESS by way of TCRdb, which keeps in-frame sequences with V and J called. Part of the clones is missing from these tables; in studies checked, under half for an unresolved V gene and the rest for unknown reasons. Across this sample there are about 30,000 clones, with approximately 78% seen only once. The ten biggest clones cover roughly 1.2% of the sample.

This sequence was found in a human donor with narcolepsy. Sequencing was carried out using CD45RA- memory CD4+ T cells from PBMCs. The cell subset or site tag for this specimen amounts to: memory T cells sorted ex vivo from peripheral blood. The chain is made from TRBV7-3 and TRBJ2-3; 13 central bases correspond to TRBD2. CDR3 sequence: CASSPMTSGGLQYF. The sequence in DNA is TGTGCCAGCAGCCCAATGACTAGCGGGGGGCTGCAGTATTTT.